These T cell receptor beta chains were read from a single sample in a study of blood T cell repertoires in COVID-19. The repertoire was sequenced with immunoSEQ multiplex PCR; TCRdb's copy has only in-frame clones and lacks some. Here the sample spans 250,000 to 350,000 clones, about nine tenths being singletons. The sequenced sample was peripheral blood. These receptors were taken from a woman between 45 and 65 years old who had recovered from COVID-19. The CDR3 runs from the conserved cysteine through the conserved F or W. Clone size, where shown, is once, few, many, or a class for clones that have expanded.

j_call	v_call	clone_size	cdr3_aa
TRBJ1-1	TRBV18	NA	CASSPLDRPGAFF
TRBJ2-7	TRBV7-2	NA	CASSLTAYEQYF
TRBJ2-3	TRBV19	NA	CAPIPPGREDTQYF
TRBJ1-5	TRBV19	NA	CASSQDREGPQPQHF
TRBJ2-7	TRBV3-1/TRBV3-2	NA	CASSQVVVLSEQYF
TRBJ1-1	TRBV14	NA	CASSQDGQKENTEAFF
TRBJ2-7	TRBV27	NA	CASSYGQNYEQYF
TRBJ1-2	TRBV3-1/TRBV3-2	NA	CASSPDSASYYGYTF
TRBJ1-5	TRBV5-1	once	CASSLGEDSNQPQHF
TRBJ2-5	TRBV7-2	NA	CASSLGPHQETQYF
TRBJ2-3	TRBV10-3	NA	CAIKSVAPQRSDTQYF
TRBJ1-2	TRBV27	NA	CASSPNEAYGYTF
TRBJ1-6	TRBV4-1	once	CASSPGPSVELNSPLHF